This T cell receptor (beta chain) was captured by sequencing in a study of Graves' ophthalmopathy and Graves' hyperthyroidism. V dropped 0 bases and J dropped 0 bases, with 20 bases sitting between them. The CDR3 spans 19 residues. Germline V lookup: CDR1 MNHEY, CDR2 SVGEGT. The sample holds many counts of this clonotype. As the template, RNA transcripts were used to amplify TCR beta CDR3 regions. Investigators did first-round RT-PCR with HTBI primers, then second-round multiplex PCR. TCRdb re-called the multiplex PCR reads through MiXCR, storing one row per CDR3 protein. The sample includes about 620,000 distinct CDR3 sequences, approximately 21% of them seen just once.

The chain recombines TRBV6-2 or TRBV6-3 with TRBJ1-2; D is perhaps TRBD1 (5 bases). This receptor was taken from a woman aged 18-35 years with stable Graves' hyperthyroidism. Some clones in this sample may be carry-over from other donors' samples. Sample: peripheral blood. The CDR3 loop reads CASSYSFQGPIRSNYGYTF. CDR3 nucleotide sequence: TGTGCCAGCAGTTACTCGTTTCAGGGCCCCATCAGATCTAACTATGGCTACACCTTC.